The 15 T cell receptor beta chains listed next were all sequenced from one sample in a study of shared clonotypes between healthy human individuals. Profiling relied on immunoSEQ multiplex PCR, and the TCRdb table lists in-frame clones only, not all of them. The sample shows just under 350,000 clones, more than 60% of them seen only once. The sample consisted of memory CD4+ T cells sorted from blood. The subset here: CD45RA-negative fraction. All receptors derive from a man aged 25 to 40 in good health.

This clone was observed a single time. Other DNA sequences in the sample encode the same CDR3. CDR3 coding DNA: TGTGCCAGCAGTTACTCGTCACACGGGAACACTGAAGCTTTCTTT. As protein: CASSYSSHGNTEAFF. The chain recombines TRBV6-6 with TRBJ1-1; no firm D call. V was trimmed by 0 bases and J by 1 base, leaving 9 bases between them. The CDR3 is made up of 15 amino acids. Germline V gives CDR1 MNHNY, CDR2 SVGAGI (reference sequence).

The rearrangement links TRBV6-1 to TRBJ1-5, with D maybe TRBD1 (5 bases). Germline V CDR1 and CDR2: MNHNS, SASEGT. The CDR3 has 17 amino acids. The ends were cut back, 4 bases at V and 1 base at J, with 17 bases in the middle. This CDR3 reads CASSAGVTKGSNQPQHF. The CDR3, as DNA: TGTGCCAGCAGTGCGGGGGTCACAAAGGGAAGCAATCAGCCCCAGCATTTT.

V is TRBV5-1 and J is TRBJ2-2, with D perhaps being TRBD1 or TRBD2 (5 bases each). Looked up from germline, CDR1 is SGHRS and CDR2 is YFSETQ. V was clipped by 4 bases and J by 4 bases, with 17 bases between them. This CDR3 comprises 16 residues. The CDR3 reads CASSPHRDASTGELFF. CDR3 in DNA: TGCGCCAGCAGCCCTCACCGGGACGCCTCCACCGGGGAGCTGTTTTTT. The whole variable domain, remainder taken from reference TRBV5-1 and TRBJ2-2, is KAGVTQTPRYLIKTRGQQVTLSCSPISGHRSVSWYQQTPGQGLQFLFEYFSETQRNKGNFPGRFSGRQFSNSRSEMNVSTLELGDSALYLCASSPHRDASTGELFFGEGSRLTVL.

The chain joins TRBV11-2 to TRBJ2-2; possibly TRBD1 for D (5 bases). Trimming removed 8 bases from V and 0 bases from J, with 16 bases in between. Per the germline V gene, CDR1 is SGHAT and CDR2 is FQNNGV. This CDR3 has 16 amino acids. The CDR3 sequence: CASRPLRGPNTGELFF. CDR3 DNA sequence: TGTGCCAGCCGCCCCTTAAGGGGCCCGAACACCGGGGAGCTGTTTTTT.

The chain uses TRBV15 and TRBJ2-3; D is tentatively TRBD1 or TRBD2 (5 bases each). V lost 0 bases to trimming and J lost 10 bases, with 14 bases between them. This CDR3 spans 14 amino acids. CDR1 is LNHNV, CDR2 YYDKDF, per germline (reference sequence). The CDR3 DNA reads as TGTGCCACCAGCAGAGATGGGGGAAGGGACCCGCAGTATTTT. Its protein is CATSRDGGRDPQYF. The full variable domain, completed using reference TRBV15 and TRBJ2-3, is DAMVIQNPRYQVTQFGKPVTLSCSQTLNHNVMYWYQQKSSQAPKLLFHYYDKDFNNEADTPDNFQSRRPNTSFCFLDIRSPGLGDTAMYLCATSRDGGRDPQYFGPGTRLTVL.

As DNA, the CDR3 is TGTGCCAGCTTCGAAACGCGGGGGACATGGCTGTTTTTT. This encodes CASFETRGTWLFF. V is TRBV28 and J is TRBJ1-4, with a weak D call TRBD1 (6 bases). CDR1 and CDR2 (germline): MDHEN, SYDVKM. The V and J ends lost 8 bases and 14 bases respectively, with 21 bases between them. The CDR3 loop spans 13 amino acids.

The chain is built from TRBV7-8 and TRBJ2-3; D possibly corresponds to TRBD2 (6 bases). V lost 0 bases and J 7 bases, leaving 8 bases between the germline ends. From germline, CDR1 is SGHVS and CDR2 FQNEAQ. The CDR3 length is 13 residues. The CDR3 loop is CASSLARENTQYF. The CDR3 DNA is TGTGCCAGCAGCTTAGCGCGGGAAAATACGCAGTATTTT. The full variable domain, its missing parts supplied by reference TRBV7-8 and TRBJ2-3, is GAGVSQSPRYKVAKRGQDVALRCDPISGHVSLFWYQQALGQGPEFLTYFQNEAQLDKSGLPSDRFFAERPEGSVSTLKIQRTQQEDSAVYLCASSLARENTQYFGPGTRLTVL.

On this clone itself: A much larger clone lies a single base off, so this may be a read error. The chain joins TRBV7-6 to TRBJ2-7, with D hard to call. The CDR3 sequence is 13 residues long. V was trimmed by 1 base and J by 4 bases, leaving 8 bases between them. Germline V gene lookup returns CDR1 SGHVS and CDR2 FNYEAQ. The CDR3 DNA is TGTGCCAGCAGCTTAGAAGAGGAGTACGAGCAGTACTTC. This codes for CASSLEEEYEQYF. The full variable domain, in which reference TRBV7-6 and TRBJ2-7 provide the parts outside the CDR3, is GAGVSQSPRYKVTKRGQDVALRCDPISGHVSLYWYRQALGQGPEFLTYFNYEAQQDKSGLPNDRFSAERPEGSISTLTIQRTEQRDSAMYRCASSLEEEYEQYFGPGTRLTVT.

The J gene is TRBJ2-1, the V gene TRBV5-6; the D is unclear. The CDR3 is 16 residues long. The germline gives CDR1 SGHDT, CDR2 YYEEEE. The germline V and J ends were trimmed by 0 bases and 2 bases, with 12 bases remaining between them. DNA for the CDR3: TGTGCCAGCAGCTTGGACCTGGGGAACCCCTACAATGAGCAGTTCTTC. Translation: CASSLDLGNPYNEQFF.

The chain links TRBV9 to TRBJ1-2; 10 positions agree with TRBD1. Germline V CDR1 and CDR2: SGDLS, YYNGEE. V lost 2 bases, J lost 7 bases, and 2 bases stayed unmatched. The CDR3 extends over 13 amino acids. The DNA for the CDR3 is TGTGCCAGCAGCGTCCGGGACAGGGGTGGCTACACCTTC. This gives the protein CASSVRDRGGYTF.

This chain links TRBV7-8 with TRBJ2-3, with D possibly matching TRBD1 (5 bases). Trimming took off 5 bases at V and 4 bases at J, with 25 bases between the two ends. Germline CDR1 reads SGHVS; CDR2 reads FQNEAQ. The CDR3 length is 18 residues. CDR3 DNA: TGTGCCAGCAGCCCCTTGGGGCAGTTTGCCGGATTCGCAGATACGCAGTATTTT. It translates to CASSPLGQFAGFADTQYF.

The V call is TRBV7-2, the J call TRBJ2-5; the match to TRBD2 covers 8 bases. Losses at the gene ends were 8 bases for V and 4 bases for J; bases not matched to a gene: 3. The CDR3 extends over 12 amino acids. The germline V gene encodes CDR1 SGHTA and CDR2 FQGNSA. The CDR3 loop is CASGSGRETQYF. The CDR3 DNA is TGTGCCAGCGGCAGCGGGAGAGAGACCCAGTACTTC.

The CDR3 loop is CASIPGEGRGLSYEQYF. DNA of the CDR3: TGTGCCAGCATCCCTGGAGAGGGGAGGGGGCTGTCCTACGAGCAGTACTTC. The chain employs TRBV7-2 and TRBJ2-7; D assignment may be TRBD1 or TRBD2 (7 bases each). Germline V lookup: CDR1 SGHTA, CDR2 FQGNSA. Trimming left V 7 bases short and J 1 base short, with 23 bases between. The CDR3 extends over 17 amino acids.

V gene TRBV7-9 combines with J gene TRBJ1-2; the D gene is possibly TRBD1 (6 bases). V dropped 5 bases and J dropped 4 bases, with 11 bases sitting between them. The CDR3 has 13 amino acids. Germline V gene lookup returns CDR1 SEHNR and CDR2 FQNEAQ (reference sequence). The CDR3 loop reads CASSPGASYGYTF. CDR3 bases: TGTGCCAGCAGCCCAGGGGCCAGCTATGGCTACACCTTC.

The chain couples TRBV18 to TRBJ1-1; TRBD1 is a possible D gene (5 bases). Trimming removed 4 bases at V and 7 bases at J, with 7 bases between. CDR3 size: 11 residues. The germline gives CDR1 KGHSH, CDR2 LQKENI. CDR3 coding DNA: TGTGCCAGCTCACGGGGCCGTGAAGCTTTCTTT. Encoded protein: CASSRGREAFF.